This TCR beta chain is from a study of shared clonotypes between healthy human individuals. Donors were Caucasian adults residing in Nashville, Tennessee, USA. In the CD4+ fraction, cells were divided into CD45RA+ naive and CD45RA-negative memory subsets. Germline V lookup: CDR1 SEHNR, CDR2 FQNEAQ (reference sequence). The CDR3 spans 15 residues. J was trimmed by 2 bases and V by 5 bases; bases with no gene match: 5. Clones were sequenced by immunoSEQ multiplex PCR, and TCRdb holds only the in-frame ones, with some missing. The sample records around 2.5 million clones, approximately 93% being singletons. This clone was counted a few times.

The chain has TRBV7-9 and TRBJ1-4; the match to TRBD1 covers 7 bases. Sequenced: naive CD4+ T cells from PBMCs. Subset defined: CD45RA+ positively selected. This sequence was found in a man aged 18 to 35 in good health. Some clones in this sample may be carry-over from other donors' samples. The CDR3 loop is CASSAPGQTNEKLFF. The CDR3 nucleotides are TGTGCCAGCAGCGCTCCGGGACAGACTAATGAAAAACTGTTTTTT.